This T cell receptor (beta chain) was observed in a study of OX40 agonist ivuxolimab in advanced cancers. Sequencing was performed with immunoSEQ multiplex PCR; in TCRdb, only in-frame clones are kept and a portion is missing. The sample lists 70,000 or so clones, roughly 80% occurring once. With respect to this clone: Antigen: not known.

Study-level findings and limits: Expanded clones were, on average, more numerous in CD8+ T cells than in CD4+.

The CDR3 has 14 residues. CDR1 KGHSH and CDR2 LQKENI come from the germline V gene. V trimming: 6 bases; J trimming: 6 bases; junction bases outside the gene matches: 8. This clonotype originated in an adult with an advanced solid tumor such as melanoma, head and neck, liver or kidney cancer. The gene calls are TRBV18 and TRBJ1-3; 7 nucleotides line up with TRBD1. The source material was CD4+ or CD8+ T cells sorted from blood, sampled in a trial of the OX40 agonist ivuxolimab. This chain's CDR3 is CASSPTGTENTIYF. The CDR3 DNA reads TGTGCCAGCTCTCCTACCGGGACAGAAAACACCATATATTTT.